Detailed here is one TCR beta chain. This clonotype turned up a few times. No cognate antigen has been identified for it. Compared with germline, one end of the junction differs, possibly owing to a read error. The data were obtained in a study of T cells in Graves' hyperthyroidism and ophthalmopathy (dated by TCRdb to the late 2010s). Regarding the study in general: Peripheral blood samples were taken at initial diagnosis, before any treatment was given. TCR V-J signatures able to tell the groups apart were searched for in a discovery cohort of more than 90 patients, of whom more than 40 had Graves' ophthalmopathy and 55 to 65 had stable Graves' hyperthyroidism. In about 6 Graves' hyperthyroidism patients, the study also compared T-cell repertoires from thyroid tissue with T-cell repertoires from blood. TCR Vbeta CDR3 sequencing of roughly 140 peripheral blood samples (around 45 ophthalmopathy, roughly 74 hyperthyroidism and approximately 17 progressor patients) is reported in the paper. The 100 discovery patients were divided at random into training and test sets in a 7:3 ratio. Prospective prediction of ophthalmopathy was tested in an independent validation cohort consisting of fewer than 20 hyperthyroidism patients and some 15 patients who later progressed to ophthalmopathy. Once sampling was done, hyperthyroidism patients were given methimazole at a starting dose of 30 mg daily, whereas ophthalmopathy patients were given high-dose intravenous methylprednisolone.

The TCR beta CDR3 regions were amplified from RNA transcripts. A first-round RT-PCR of the TCR CDR3 used the HTBI primer set with the Qiagen OneStep RT-PCR kit. Libraries were constructed in a second round of multiplex PCR, after which size selection and purification were performed. The libraries were sequenced on an Illumina HiSeq2000 using paired-end 100 bp reads. As for the original processing: SOAPnuke was used to process the raw data, with reads discarded if the reads contained adapters or uncalled bases, had a mean Phred below 15, or lacked an exact constant-primer or identifier match. COPE v1.2.5 was used to merge the high-quality paired reads, and each unique nucleotide sequence was defined as a clonotype. MiTCR v1.1 was used to align clonotypes to the IMGT TRBV, TRBD and TRBJ reference segments. The analysis was restricted to V-J combinations with a frequency above 0.0001, which together covered about 99% of the repertoires. The TCS score was defined as the ratio of F50 (clonal expansion) to E x V (chaos), calculated using BLOSUM62-based TCRdist between CDR3 peptides within each V-J. Welch's t-statistics and random forest reduced around 520 V-J features to 13, which were used in a naive Bayes classifier (R e1071). TCRdb itself trimmed the public reads at Q25 with fastp, ran MiXCR and retained productive beta chains. Identical CDR3 proteins give one entry, which carries the most common genes and DNA. These V and J calls rely on TCRdb rather than the paper's analysis. The sample table records around 350,000 distinct CDR3 sequences; about 19% of these occur just once. The ten top clones hold around 3.6% of the sample.

On the study overall, not on this receptor specifically: Most expanded thyroid clonotypes (frequency above 0.001) were also detected in blood, suggesting blood repertoires may reflect thyroid immune responses. In validation, progression to ophthalmopathy was predicted by the model with more than 65% sensitivity and 72.22% specificity, a median of roughly 6.4 months before onset. Sample size was not statistically predetermined, and blinding of investigators to group allocation was not performed. Ophthalmopathy was separated from stable hyperthyroidism by a 13 V-J signature model, with roughly 88% sensitivity and around 81% specificity obtained in cross-validation and 80%/75% obtained in testing.

Stable Graves' hyperthyroidism was defined as the absence of progression to ophthalmopathy over 18 months of follow-up. Hyperthyroidism patients were aged 18 to 65 years and newly diagnosed, with disease duration of less than 2 months. The study excluded patients with uncontrolled infections, other autoimmune diseases, pregnancy or lactation. Diagnoses relied on clinical symptoms, serum thyroxine and TRAb, thyroid ultrasound and orbital computed tomography. PBMCs were separated from 8 to 10 ml of fresh peripheral blood using Ficoll-Paque density gradient centrifugation. Trizol reagent was used to extract total RNA, and RNA quality was then checked on an Agilent 2100 Bioanalyzer. Counted from cysteine to phenylalanine, this CDR3 has 17 amino acids. Only the CDR3 region is kept as DNA, spanning 51 bases read in frame from base 1. Per the germline V gene, SNHLY is the CDR1 and FYNNEI is the CDR2.

The chain is assembled from TRBV2 and TRBJ2-4; the D region possibly corresponds to TRBD2 (6 bases align). This sequence originates from a young woman with Graves' hyperthyroidism. The sample was blood. The DNA sequence reads TGTGCCAGCGGCTACGGACAACAGACACTAGCCAAAAACATTAAGTACTTC. It specifies CASGYGQQTLAKNIKYF.